This T cell receptor (beta chain) is from a study of CD8+CD57+ T cells in acquired aplastic anemia (dated by TCRdb to 2017 to 2018). As for the study more broadly: Extracted DNA from sorted CD4+ and CD8+ cells averaged about 2.9 ug, ranging from roughly 0.19 to 27.4 ug. CD8+CD57+ expansion was defined as a frequency above the mean frequency observed in healthy subjects.

Note on this clonotype: It lacks a known antigen. No base quality values were provided; no much bigger clone lies one nucleotide off.

Genomic DNA served as template for TCR beta VDJ combination and CDR3 sequence profiling. An Illumina HiSeq 2000 was the platform used for TCR repertoire sequencing. Per the original workflow: Repertoire assessment relied on Simpson's diversity index, CDR3 size and DJ length profiles, and TRBV/TRBJ rearrangement plots. The most abundant DNA sequence in the deep sequencing data was taken as the immunodominant clone. CDR3 amino acid sequences were checked for sharing across subjects and were also compared against the VDJdb database and published repertoires. The public sequencing data were trimmed at Q25 with fastp and processed into clonotypes with MiXCR by TCRdb, which kept only in-frame beta chains. Rows with a matching CDR3 protein are joined into one entry that keeps the most common DNA and genes. The V and J calls follow TCRdb's processing rather than the paper's. The sample table lists 150,000 to 170,000 distinct CDR3 sequences, less than 60% of them with a count of one. 9.5% to 15% of the sample comes from the top ten.

The research as a whole found: Approximately 31 CD8+ CDR3 sequences were found in both patients and controls but appeared to be highly expressed in patients and within the immunodominant clones of the patients. Between patients and healthy controls, no significant difference in CD8+ Simpson's diversity was found (P=0.060).

Flow cytometry had shown CD8+CD57+ cell expansion in the patients selected for sequencing. Every patient had a diagnosis of severe acquired aplastic anemia based on International Study of Aplastic Anemia and Agranulocytosis and Camitta criteria. Patients had received no therapy at the time of blood sampling. The study deep-sequenced TCR repertoires of sorted CD4+ and CD8+ blood T cells from severe aplastic anemia patients and healthy subjects. Patients were enrolled in the USA under clinicaltrials.gov protocols 00001620, 01623167, 00001397, 00071045, 00081523 and 00961064. Ficoll-Paque density gradient centrifugation was used to isolate peripheral blood mononuclear cells. Before DNA extraction, CD4+ and CD8+ T cells were sorted with FACS or magnetic beads. The germline V gene (reference sequence) gives CDR1 as LNHDA and CDR2 as SQIVND. V is clipped by 3 bases and J by 2 bases, and the sequence between their germline boundaries is 11 bases long. There are 14 amino acids in the CDR3, from cysteine to phenylalanine inclusive. The DNA shown is the 42-base CDR3, in frame from base 1.

The sequenced material came from sorted CD4+, CD8+, or CD8+CD57+ T cells (not recorded which) from PBMCs. The TCR comes from a human donor with aplastic anemia. The chain is made from TRBV19 and TRBJ2-7; a weak D assignment points to TRBD1 (6 bases agree). The CDR3 region reads CASSIDRSAYEQYF. The nucleotide sequence reads TGTGCCAGTAGTATCGACAGGTCAGCCTACGAGCAGTACTTC. Here the CDR3 is joined to the reference TRBV19 and TRBJ2-7 genes, and the full variable domain is: DGGITQSPKYLFRKEGQNVTLSCEQNLNHDAMYWYRQDPGQGLRLIYYSQIVNDFQKGDIAEGYSVSREKKESFPLTVTSAQKNPTAFYLCASSIDRSAYEQYFGPGTRLTVT.